This is a list of T cell receptor beta chains from one sample in a study of cytomegalovirus exposure and HLA in healthy donors. The protocol was immunoSEQ multiplex PCR, while the TCRdb copy is restricted to in-frame clones and leaves out a portion. The sample consists of over 200,000 clones, about nine tenths of them appearing once. Sequenced sample: PBMCs. All receptors derive from a woman aged 18-35 years in good health and CMV-seropositive. Both conserved end residues are trimmed from each CDR3.

V: TRBV9; J: TRBJ2-5; CDR3: ASSVDSIQETQY
V: TRBV6-5; J: TRBJ1-4; CDR3: ASSYGRGAGEKLF
V: TRBV28; J: TRBJ1-3; CDR3: ASSQTGGGNTIY
V: TRBV7-3; J: TRBJ2-1; CDR3: ASSLNSYNEQF
V: TRBV19; J: TRBJ1-2; CDR3: ASGEQGIGGYT
V: TRBV7-6; J: TRBJ2-7; CDR3: ASSLEDRGYEQY
V: TRBV27; J: TRBJ1-1; CDR3: ASSSIGATEAF
V: TRBV27; J: TRBJ1-5; CDR3: ASSLDARGSNQPQH
V: TRBV27; J: TRBJ2-2; CDR3: ASSLSGLAGGNTGELF
V: TRBV6-5; J: TRBJ1-1; CDR3: ASSISGGTEAF
V: TRBV19; J: TRBJ1-2; CDR3: ASSIGPLVNGYT
V: TRBV7-8; J: TRBJ1-1; CDR3: ASSLENSRPDTEAF
V: TRBV7-9; J: TRBJ1-5; CDR3: ASSYDSSNQPQH
V: TRBV7-9; J: TRBJ2-1; CDR3: ASSRDLRLAGVF
V: TRBV19; J: TRBJ2-3; CDR3: ASKNSGISSTDTQY
V: TRBV27; J: TRBJ2-7; CDR3: ASSPLPGDRTYEQY
V: TRBV27; J: TRBJ2-1; CDR3: ASTPGTSGANEQF
V: TRBV10-1; J: TRBJ1-1; CDR3: ASSGGGYTEAF
V: TRBV10-3; J: TRBJ1-2; CDR3: AISESHGTGDNYGYT
V: TRBV27; J: TRBJ2-3; CDR3: ASSFLTGLPPTDTQY
V: TRBV7-2; J: TRBJ1-1; CDR3: ASSLVGGAEAF
V: TRBV28; J: TRBJ2-4; CDR3: ASSIGGPRLIKAKNIQY
V: TRBV6-1; J: TRBJ2-1; CDR3: ASSRGSSYNEQF
V: TRBV5-1; J: TRBJ2-7; CDR3: ASSFELNYEQY
V: TRBV5-1; J: TRBJ1-1; CDR3: ASSWGRGTGGGNTEAF
V: TRBV27; J: TRBJ2-3; CDR3: ASSLTPGLAASTDTQY
V: TRBV29-1; J: TRBJ1-3; CDR3: SVEEGANRLGNTIY
V: TRBV30; J: TRBJ1-5; CDR3: AWSGAANQPQH
V: TRBV9; J: TRBJ2-5; CDR3: ASSGTGRGETQY
V: TRBV6-5; J: TRBJ2-1; CDR3: ASQTSGRYNEQF
V: TRBV5-1; J: TRBJ2-2; CDR3: ASSLLAGDTGELF
V: TRBV19; J: TRBJ2-2; CDR3: ASTSGSVGELF
V: TRBV7-9; J: TRBJ1-5; CDR3: ASSFGNRAGNQPQH
V: TRBV2; J: TRBJ2-7; CDR3: ASSRDKSSYEQY
V: TRBV27; J: TRBJ1-1; CDR3: ASRQGQSEAF
V: TRBV6-1; J: TRBJ1-2; CDR3: ASSGARRSRGYT
V: TRBV30; J: TRBJ1-5; CDR3: AWSRPGTGGNQPQH
V: TRBV7-8; J: TRBJ2-7; CDR3: ASSLGLVIVATYEQY
V: TRBV27; J: TRBJ2-5; CDR3: ASSLYPSREREETQY
V: TRBV19; J: TRBJ1-5; CDR3: ASSIGGQGIGQPQH
V: TRBV9; J: TRBJ2-3; CDR3: ASSVGDRMADTQY
V: TRBV30; J: TRBJ2-1; CDR3: AWSGLADYNEQF
V: TRBV18; J: TRBJ1-1; CDR3: ASSPDRQGEAF
V: TRBV15; J: TRBJ2-2; CDR3: ATSSPGRSNTGELF
V: TRBV5-6; J: TRBJ2-5; CDR3: ASSRLAGVRETQY
V: TRBV28; J: TRBJ2-2; CDR3: ASRRTAGELF
V: TRBV9; J: TRBJ2-2; CDR3: ASSSPFGTSAGNGELF
V: TRBV2; J: TRBJ1-3; CDR3: ASSPQGAGNTIY
V: TRBV6-6; J: TRBJ1-3; CDR3: ASSYLGARGNTIY
V: TRBV5-8; J: TRBJ2-7; CDR3: ASSLQGQGNSDEQY
V: TRBV6-5; J: TRBJ2-1; CDR3: ASSLVQNNEQF